The 12 T cell receptor beta chains below come from one sample, sequenced in a study of T cells in Graves' hyperthyroidism and ophthalmopathy. Amplified TCR beta CDR3 regions came from RNA transcripts. First-round RT-PCR targeting the TCR CDR3 was performed with the HTBI primer set. TCRdb re-called the multiplex PCR reads with MiXCR, one entry per CDR3 protein. Among 380,000 or so distinct CDR3 sequences listed, roughly 19% were seen once. The sequenced sample consisted of blood. All receptors come from a woman under 30 with Graves' hyperthyroidism.

This clonotype was found many times. The V gene is TRBV4-1, the J gene TRBJ1-2, with D perhaps matching TRBD1 (6 bases). The CDR3 extends over 13 amino acids. Trimming removed 8 bases from V and 5 bases from J, with 15 bases in between. Germline loops: CDR1 MGHRA, CDR2 YSYEKL. DNA of the CDR3: TGCGCCAGCCGGGACATCGGAGGGTATGGCTACACCTTC. Translated: CASRDIGGYGYTF.

With regard to this clonotype: A clone one base away is much larger, so this may be a read error. V usage is TRBV30 and J usage is TRBJ2-2, with D perhaps matching TRBD1 or TRBD2 (5 bases each). This CDR3 comprises 11 residues. The V gene's germline CDR1 is GTSNPN and CDR2 SVGIG (reference sequence). The chain's CDR3 is CAWIGGRELCF. CDR3 in DNA: TGTGCCTGGATTGGGGGAAGGGAGCTGTGTTTT.

This rearrangement joins TRBV13 to TRBJ1-3; no clear D gene. The germline V gene has CDR1 PRHDT and CDR2 FYEKMQ (reference sequence). The CDR3 contains 15 residues. Trimming took off 0 bases at V and 0 bases at J, with 6 bases between the two ends. As DNA, the CDR3 is TGTGCCAGCAGCTTAGGCGACCGCTCTGGAAACACCATATATTTT. Protein product: CASSLGDRSGNTIYF.

The sample holds many counts of this clonotype. The chain has TRBV6-5 and TRBJ2-3; maybe TRBD1 (6 bases). Germline CDR1 MNHEY, CDR2 SVGAGI. This CDR3 is built from 16 residues. Trimming took 0 bases from V and 0 from J, leaving 10 bases between them. The CDR3 reads CASSYSTGPSTDTQYF. CDR3 in DNA: TGTGCCAGCAGTTACTCGACAGGACCTAGCACAGATACGCAGTATTTT.

This clonotype was seen ten or more times. The rearrangement uses TRBV7-9 and TRBJ1-1; no reliable D call. Germline V gene data show CDR1 as SEHNR and CDR2 as FQNEAQ (reference sequence). With 5 bases removed from V and 3 bases from J, the gap between germline ends came to 10 bases. CDR3 length: 13 residues. DNA for the CDR3: TGTGCCAGCAGCCAAGACACCGACACTGAAGCTTTCTTT. Translating it yields CASSQDTDTEAFF.

This clonotype was seen repeatedly, ten times or more. This chain connects TRBV15 to TRBJ2-5, with TRBD1 matching 7 bases. Trimming removed 0 bases from V and 5 bases from J; junction bases left unmatched: 6. Per germline, CDR1 LNHNV and CDR2 YYDKDF (reference sequence). This CDR3 region has 15 residues. CDR3 loop: CATSRDEGAPETQYF. CDR3 coding DNA: TGTGCCACCAGCAGAGACGAGGGGGCCCCCGAGACCCAGTACTTC.

This clonotype was counted a few times. The CDR3 nucleotides read TGTGCCAGCACCCCGGGACAGAACACCGGGGAGCTGTTTTTT. Translated, it gives CASTPGQNTGELFF. The genes are TRBV2 and TRBJ2-2; possibly TRBD1 for D (6 bases). Germline assignment: CDR1 SNHLY and CDR2 FYNNEI. Trimming shortened V by 7 bases and J by 1 base, and 10 bases separated the two germline ends. The CDR3 contains 14 residues.

A few counts support this clonotype. The gene calls are TRBV5-4 and TRBJ2-7; 9 nucleotides line up with TRBD1. This CDR3 is 16 amino acids long. V lost 0 bases, J lost 5 bases, and 9 bases stayed unmatched. Germline V gene data show CDR1 as SGHNT and CDR2 as YYREEE (reference sequence). CDR3 bases: TGTGCCAGCAGCTTGGGGCCGACAGGGGGTATGGACGAGCAGTACTTC. The encoded protein is CASSLGPTGGMDEQYF.

This clonotype has at least ten counts. The CDR3 DNA follows: TGTGCCAGCAGTTCGACAGGGGCCGCTAAAGAGACCCAGTACTTC. Translation: CASSSTGAAKETQYF. J is TRBJ2-5 and V is TRBV6-5; TRBD1 agrees at 8 bases. The CDR3 is 15 amino acids. V shed 4 bases, J shed 3 bases, and the junction held 7 bases outside the gene matches. Germline V gene lookup returns CDR1 MNHEY and CDR2 SVGAGI.

In its sample, this clonotype was seen many times. The chain is built from TRBV12-3 or TRBV12-4 and TRBJ2-7, with a possible D match to TRBD2 (5 bases). The CDR3 is made up of 16 amino acids. V was pared by 0 bases and J by 7 bases, with 19 bases between. CDR3 in DNA: TGTGCCAGCAGTTTAGCGCGCGGACTGGACTTTGGTGAGCAGTACTTC. This gives the protein CASSLARGLDFGEQYF.

This clonotype was found many times. The chain is built from TRBV19 and TRBJ1-5, with D unresolved. V lost 8 bases and J 5 bases, leaving 16 bases between the germline ends. From germline, CDR1 is LNHDA and CDR2 SQIVND (reference sequence). The CDR3 spans 14 residues. This CDR3 reads CASAAGGRDQPQHF. CDR3 in DNA: TGTGCCAGTGCGGCGGGCGGTCGGGATCAGCCCCAGCATTTT.

This clonotype was counted at least ten times. The chain recombines TRBV28 with TRBJ2-5; D might be TRBD1 (6 bases). Germline assignment: CDR1 MDHEN and CDR2 SYDVKM. The V end lost 6 bases, the J end lost 5 bases, and 16 bases lay between the germline ends. The CDR3 runs to 14 residues. The chain's CDR3 is CASRSWGRGETQYF. Written as DNA, the CDR3 is TGTGCCAGCAGGTCCTGGGGGCGCGGGGAGACCCAGTACTTC.